This T cell receptor beta chain was captured in a study of blood T cells in healthy people across ages. The second PCR ran about 6 to 11 cycles with a sample-barcoded 5' primer and J-beta primers. One entry per CDR3 protein, called by TCRdb with MiXCR from the 5' RACE reads. The table records 1.5 million to 2 million distinct CDR3 sequences, approximately 30% of them present only once. The receptor comes from a woman between 25 and 40 years old in good health. The sequenced material came from blood.

The CDR3 reads CASSYLVQGAGVTEAFF. The CDR3, as DNA: TGTGCCAGCAGTTACTTGGTACAGGGGGCGGGGGTCACTGAAGCTTTCTTT. The chain uses TRBV6-5 and TRBJ1-1; 9 positions match TRBD1. Germline V gene lookup returns CDR1 MNHEY and CDR2 SVGAGI. This CDR3 has 17 residues. V shed 1 base, J shed 4 bases, and the junction held 10 bases outside the gene matches.